This TCR beta chain was profiled in a study of post-analysis software for immune sequencing data. This CDR3 comprises 16 residues. Germline V lookup: CDR1 SGHRS, CDR2 YFSETQ. Researchers reported that TCR beta cDNA libraries carried unique molecular identifiers. TCRdb independently ran MiXCR on the PCR reads; one entry per CDR3 protein. This repertoire shows about 200,000 distinct CDR3 sequences, over 25% found once; its top ten account for more than 3%. Regarding the study as a whole: In patients, about 5 TRBV segments were more frequent than in controls, with TRBV5-6, TRBV5-1 and TRBV20-1 among them.

A remark on this clonotype: Its cognate antigen is unknown. One junction end does not reproduce the germline sequence, and a read error may be involved.

The specimen was blood. The V call is TRBV5-1, the J call TRBJ2-6, with unresolved D. The sequence came from a girl under 18 with multiple sclerosis. DNA for the CDR3: TGCGCCAGCGGCTTGGCAGTTGTCTCTGGGGCCAACGTCCTGACTTTC. Amino acids: CASGLAVVSGANVLTF.